A selection of T cell receptor beta chains follows, all from one sample in a study of T cells in tumors after PD-1 blockade. Here immunoSEQ multiplex PCR was the method, and the copy in TCRdb shows in-frame clones only, minus some. The data contain about 63,000 clones, around 72% of them singletons. Sequences were derived from PBMCs, sampled after anti-PD-1 treatment. The receptors shown here come from a human donor with basal cell carcinoma. Each CDR3 is given with its conserved first and last residue. A D gene is named only where the DNA matches it firmly. The size entry is marked missing in some rows and otherwise reads once, few, many or a size class.

cdr3_nt	cdr3_aa	d_call	j_call	clone_size	v_call
TGTGCCATCATGGGACAGGGGGTTTCTGGGGCCAACGTCCTGACTTTC	CAIMGQGVSGANVLTF	TRBD1	TRBJ2-6	NA	TRBV10-3
TGTGCCAGCTCACCCTCGAGGGGGCATCAGCCCCAGCATTTT	CASSPSRGHQPQHF	TRBD1	TRBJ1-5	NA	TRBV18
TGTGCCAGCAGCTTACAGGCCTCTGGAAACACCATATATTTT	CASSLQASGNTIYF	NA	TRBJ1-3	NA	TRBV7-9
TGCGCCAGCAGCCCGCGACAGGATGACCAAGAGACCCAGTACTTC	CASSPRQDDQETQYF	NA	TRBJ2-5	NA	TRBV5-1
TGTGCCAGCAGTTATGCTAGCGGAGTTGACAATGAGCAGTTCTTC	CASSYASGVDNEQFF	TRBD2	TRBJ2-1	NA	TRBV6-2/TRBV6-3
TGTGCCACCAGCAGAGAAGGTGGGACTAGGAGCAATGAGCAGTTCTTC	CATSREGGTRSNEQFF	TRBD2	TRBJ2-1	once	TRBV15
TGCGCCAGCAGCACAGGGACGTCTGGAAACACCATATATTTT	CASSTGTSGNTIYF	NA	TRBJ1-3	NA	TRBV5-1
TGTGCCAGCAGATACACCGAGAATCAGCCCCAGCATTTT	CASRYTENQPQHF	NA	TRBJ1-5	few	TRBV2
TGTGCCAGCAGCTCAGGACAGACCACGAACACTGAAGCTTTCTTT	CASSSGQTTNTEAFF	NA	TRBJ1-1	NA	TRBV7-9
TGCGCCAGCAAAGTAGGGGTTGTTTTGGAGACCCAGTACTTC	CASKVGVVLETQYF	NA	TRBJ2-5	NA	TRBV5-1
TGTGCCAGTAGTTTCCAGGGGAACCAGCCCCAGCATTTT	CASSFQGNQPQHF	NA	TRBJ1-5	NA	TRBV19
TGTGCCAGCAGCTCCACGGACAGGGGTTTCCACGAGCAGTACTTC	CASSSTDRGFHEQYF	TRBD1	TRBJ2-7	NA	TRBV7-9
TGTGCCAGCAGCTTAAGTTCTGGACAATTCCCCTACGAGCAGTACTTC	CASSLSSGQFPYEQYF	NA	TRBJ2-7	NA	TRBV7-2
TGTGCCAGCTCCGACAGGGGGAATCAGCCCCAGCATTTT	CASSDRGNQPQHF	TRBD1	TRBJ1-5	NA	TRBV2
TGTGCCAGCAGCTTGGGGCTTAAGAACACTGAAGCTTTCTTT	CASSLGLKNTEAFF	NA	TRBJ1-1	NA	TRBV5-6
TGTGCCACCAGTGATTCATGGGGACGGGACACCGGGGAGCTGTTTTTT	CATSDSWGRDTGELFF	NA	TRBJ2-2	NA	TRBV24-1
TGCGCCAGCAGCTCACGCCCCAAACTAGCGGGGGGATCTGGTAGCACAGATACGCAGTATTTT	CASSSRPKLAGGSGSTDTQYF	TRBD2	TRBJ2-3	NA	TRBV5-1
TGTGCCAGCAGCTTATCTCGGGGGGGGAGGACAGATACGCAGTATTTT	CASSLSRGGRTDTQYF	TRBD2	TRBJ2-3	NA	TRBV7-2
TGTGCCAGCAGCGCGGCTAGGGGCACATCTGGAAACACCATATATTTT	CASSAARGTSGNTIYF	NA	TRBJ1-3	NA	TRBV9
TGCGCCAGCAGCTTGGTGGGGGCTCCTGGAAACACCATATATTTT	CASSLVGAPGNTIYF	NA	TRBJ1-3	NA	TRBV5-1
TGCGCCAGCAGCGAAGGGGGGACTGAAGCTTTCTTT	CASSEGGTEAFF	NA	TRBJ1-1	NA	TRBV5-1
TGTGCCAGCAGCCCCGGGGGGGCCACCGGGGAGCTGTTTTTT	CASSPGGATGELFF	TRBD2	TRBJ2-2	NA	TRBV4-2
TGTGCCAGCAGCTTGGGGACTAGCGGGGGGGCGGAGACCCAGTACTTC	CASSLGTSGGAETQYF	TRBD2	TRBJ2-5	NA	TRBV5-6
TGCGCCAGCAGCCGCGGGGGGTCCTCCTGGGAGCAGTACTTC	CASSRGGSSWEQYF	TRBD2	TRBJ2-7	NA	TRBV5-1
TGTGCCAGCAGCTCCAAACAACCGGGACCTGCTAGAGATACGCAGTATTTT	CASSSKQPGPARDTQYF	NA	TRBJ2-3	NA	TRBV7-2
TGTGCCAGCAGTAAAAACAGGGGAGACCAGCCCCAGCATTTT	CASSKNRGDQPQHF	TRBD1	TRBJ1-5	few	TRBV6-5
TGTGCCAGCTCTTGGACGGAGAACACTGAAGCTTTCTTT	CASSWTENTEAFF	NA	TRBJ1-1	NA	TRBV18